The 30 T cell receptor beta chains below come from one sample, sequenced in a study of monozygotic twins with inflammatory bowel disease. TCRdb reprocessed the 5' RACE reads, with one entry per CDR3 protein and no DNA. This sample lists approximately 420,000 distinct CDR3 sequences; its ten largest clones have approximately 2.3%. Sample: blood. The receptor set was obtained from a human donor with ulcerative colitis or Crohn's disease, or a healthy co-twin of an affected twin (not recorded which).

V is TRBV6-6 and J is TRBJ2-3. Looked up from germline, CDR1 is MNHNY and CDR2 is SVGAGI (reference sequence). The CDR3 sequence is 12 residues long. This chain's CDR3 is CASSYSGDTQYF.

The V and J genes are TRBV11-2 and TRBJ2-7; TCRdb's D gene call, TRBD1, goes unchecked for lack of DNA. Germline-derived CDR1 and CDR2 are SGHAT and FQNNGV. CDR3 size: 14 residues. The chain's CDR3 is CASSSRPQKHEQYF.

The chain carries TRBV5-1 and TRBJ2-7; as DNA is missing, the TRBD1 call by TCRdb cannot be tested. From germline, CDR1 is SGHRS and CDR2 YFSETQ. CDR3 length: 15 residues. This CDR3 is CASSLNTGVSYEQYF.

The genes are TRBV20-1 and TRBJ2-1; TCRdb reports TRBD2, a call that lacks DNA to check it against. Germline-derived CDR1 and CDR2 are DFQATT and SNEGSKA (reference sequence). CDR3 length equals 13 residues. The CDR3 loop is CSSLAGGRNEQFF.

This chain links TRBV7-2 with TRBJ2-2; TCRdb lists TRBD1, though no DNA is available to test this call. CDR1 is SGHTA and CDR2 is FQGNSA in the germline V gene. The length of the CDR3 is 15 residues. CDR3 protein: CASSFGTGIVGELFF.

The genes are TRBV7-2 and TRBJ1-1; TCRdb selects TRBD1, and the lack of DNA leaves this call unchecked. Germline V gene lookup returns CDR1 SGHTA and CDR2 FQGNSA. The CDR3 loop spans 15 amino acids. This chain's CDR3 is CASSLGTGAPGEAFF.

The chain links TRBV15 to TRBJ1-1; TCRdb names TRBD1, which stays unverified in the absence of DNA. Germline CDR1 and CDR2: LNHNV and YYDKDF (reference sequence). The CDR3 has 15 amino acids. The chain's CDR3 is CATSRVAGDITEAFF.

The rearrangement joins TRBV7-9 to TRBJ2-7; TCRdb designates TRBD2, a call that cannot be tested without DNA. Germline V CDR1 and CDR2: SEHNR, FQNEAQ (reference sequence). This CDR3 is built from 15 residues. CDR3: CASSVGLAGGYEQYF.

The genes are TRBV10-3 and TRBJ1-2; TCRdb's D call of TRBD1 is untestable without DNA. The CDR3 loop spans 14 amino acids. Germline CDR1 reads ENHRY; CDR2 reads SYGVKD. This chain's CDR3 is CATTPGGTNYGYTF.

The chain joins TRBV20-1 to TRBJ2-3. The germline gives CDR1 DFQATT, CDR2 SNEGSKA (reference sequence). The CDR3 runs 13 residues. The CDR3: CSARDVRTDTQYF.

The V and J genes are TRBV19 and TRBJ2-1; there is no DNA to check the TCRdb D call of TRBD2. CDR1 LNHDA and CDR2 SQIVND come from the germline V gene (reference sequence). The CDR3 extends over 18 amino acids. CDR3: CASSSPRLAGGRYNEQFF.

The V call is TRBV3-1, the J call TRBJ2-1; TCRdb returns TRBD2, unconfirmable since there is no DNA. Germline-derived CDR1 and CDR2 are LGHDT and YNNKEL (reference sequence). This CDR3 has 17 residues. The CDR3 protein is CASSDRGLAGPYNEQFF.

V and J are TRBV30 and TRBJ2-2; there is no DNA to check the TCRdb D call of TRBD2. The CDR3 sequence is 14 residues long. Germline V lookup: CDR1 GTSNPN, CDR2 SVGIG (reference sequence). The CDR3 loop is CAWRLAGVVGELFF. Combining the CDR3 with reference TRBV30 and TRBJ2-2 gives the whole variable domain SQTIHQWPATLVQPVGSPLSLECTVEGTSNPNLYWYRQAAGRGLQLLFYSVGIGQISSEVPQNLSASRPQDRQFILSSKKLLLSDSGFYLCAWRLAGVVGELFFGEGSRLTVL.

V is TRBV5-1 and J is TRBJ2-3. Germline CDR1 and CDR2: SGHRS and YFSETQ. The CDR3 length is 11 residues. The CDR3 spells CASSWSTTQYF.

The gene calls are TRBV28 and TRBJ1-1. The germline gives CDR1 MDHEN, CDR2 SYDVKM. The CDR3 is made up of 14 amino acids. The CDR3 spells CASLYSGALGEAFF.

The V call is TRBV29-1, the J call TRBJ2-7; TCRdb indicates TRBD1, and absent DNA this call remains unverified. CDR1 SQVTM and CDR2 ANQGSEA come from the germline V gene. The CDR3 sequence is 13 residues long. CDR3 protein: CSVGLGATGEQCF.

The V and J genes are TRBV2 and TRBJ2-5; TCRdb's assignment of TRBD2 cannot be checked, as there is no DNA. The CDR3 runs to 15 residues. Germline CDR1 reads SNHLY; CDR2 reads FYNNEI. The CDR3 is CASSEPTLAGETQYF.

V usage is TRBV2 and J usage is TRBJ1-1. CDR1 and CDR2 (germline): SNHLY, FYNNEI. The CDR3 runs to 16 residues. Here the CDR3 reads CASSAYLGGRGTEAFF.

CDR3 residues: CASSLKTNTGELFF. The V call is TRBV5-1, the J call TRBJ2-2. CDR3 length: 14 amino acids. Germline assignment: CDR1 SGHRS and CDR2 YFSETQ.

The rearrangement joins TRBV20-1 to TRBJ1-6. CDR1 and CDR2 (germline): DFQATT, SNEGSKA (reference sequence). The CDR3 loop spans 13 amino acids. CDR3 region: CSARDPSNSPLHF.

The rearrangement links TRBV28 to TRBJ2-5; the D gene TCRdb calls, TRBD1, cannot be checked with no DNA. CDR3 length equals 16 residues. Germline V CDR1 and CDR2: MDHEN, SYDVKM. The CDR3 region is CASSLFGTGVVETQYF.

V gene TRBV20-1 combines with J gene TRBJ1-5; the TRBD1 assignment by TCRdb is unverifiable without DNA. Germline V gene lookup returns CDR1 DFQATT and CDR2 SNEGSKA (reference sequence). The CDR3 runs 13 residues. CDR3 in amino acids: CSAQTGAQQPQHF.

The rearrangement uses TRBV12-3 or TRBV12-4 and TRBJ2-1; TCRdb returns TRBD1, unconfirmable since there is no DNA. The length of the CDR3 is 17 residues. CDR3 in amino acids: CASRQGAKSDSYNEQFF.

V is TRBV12-2 and J is TRBJ2-2; with no DNA, the TCRdb D assignment of TRBD1 cannot be verified. TRBV12-2 is recorded as a pseudogene. This CDR3 has 16 amino acids. This CDR3 reads CASRPRTEKNTGELFF.

The rearrangement joins TRBV4-1 to TRBJ2-6; TCRdb lists TRBD1, though no DNA is available to test this call. Germline CDR1 is MGHRA and CDR2 is YSYEKL. This CDR3 region has 21 residues. The CDR3 is CASSQWRGQAGLGSGANVLTF.

J is TRBJ2-6 and V is TRBV7-8. This CDR3 is 15 amino acids long. CDR1 is SGHVS, CDR2 FQNEAQ, per germline. This CDR3 is CASSLGRSGANVLTF.

J is TRBJ2-4 and V is TRBV28; TCRdb selects TRBD2, and the lack of DNA leaves this call unchecked. The CDR3 spans 14 residues. From germline, CDR1 is MDHEN and CDR2 SYDVKM. The CDR3 spells CASSLPTSVDIQYF. The full variable domain, in which reference TRBV28 and TRBJ2-4 provide the parts outside the CDR3, is DVKVTQSSRYLVKRTGEKVFLECVQDMDHENMFWYRQDPGLGLRLIYFSYDVKMKEKGDIPEGYSVSREKKERFSLILESASTNQTSMYLCASSLPTSVDIQYFGAGTRLSVL.

This chain's CDR3 is CATSSTGEPTDTQYF. V usage is TRBV24-1 and J usage is TRBJ2-3; there is no DNA to check the TCRdb D call of TRBD1. The CDR3 length is 15 residues. Germline V gene sequence: CDR1 KGHDR, CDR2 SFDVKD.

The CDR3 loop reads CASSRWAWTGELFF. The chain carries TRBV9 and TRBJ2-2; the TCRdb call, TRBD2, lacks DNA for checking. Germline V CDR1 and CDR2: SGDLS, YYNGEE. The CDR3 length is 14 residues.

The rearrangement uses TRBV7-2 and TRBJ2-1; absent DNA, TCRdb's TRBD1 call cannot be checked. This CDR3 has 17 amino acids. Germline V lookup: CDR1 SGHTA, CDR2 FQGNSA. This CDR3 reads CASSQSQGEIYYNEQFF.